Below, 16 T cell receptor beta chains from the same sample are listed, as sequenced in a study of beta chain features in type 1 diabetes. As every portion of the isolated RNA was reverse transcribed, the sequencing read expressed TCRB transcripts. The method was immunoSEQ multiplex PCR; TCRdb's version includes in-frame clones alone and lacks a portion of them. The sample lists about 370,000 clones, around 16% occurring once. The sequencing input was naive CD4+ T cells from blood. Receptor source: a woman under 30 in good health.

This clone was counted only a few times. The chain joins TRBV7-2 to TRBJ2-7, with TRBD1 identical over 10 bases. Germline values: CDR1 SGHTA, CDR2 FQGNSA. CDR3 size: 14 residues. With V trimmed by 5 bases and J by 4 bases, 5 bases remained unmatched. The CDR3 spells CASSAGQGKYEQYF. The CDR3 bases are TGTGCCAGCAGCGCGGGACAGGGGAAATACGAGCAGTACTTC.

The J gene is TRBJ2-7, the V gene TRBV7-2, with 10 bases that match TRBD2. J lost 0 bases, V lost 5 bases, and 13 bases had no gene match. Germline V gene data show CDR1 as SGHTA and CDR2 as FQGNSA. This CDR3 is built from 18 residues. The CDR3 bases are TGTGCCAGCAGCCGGGGGGTCTCTAGCGGGAGTCTCTCCTACGAGCAGTACTTC. This encodes CASSRGVSSGSLSYEQYF.

The chain employs TRBV14 and TRBJ1-1; D is ambiguous. The V end lost 1 base, the J end lost 0 bases, and 9 bases lay between the germline ends. Per the germline V gene, CDR1 is SGHDN and CDR2 is FVKESK. The CDR3 runs 15 residues. The CDR3 is CASSQANILNTEAFF. The CDR3 DNA reads TGTGCCAGCAGCCAAGCGAACATTTTGAACACTGAAGCTTTCTTT.

This clone was picked up a small number of times. The rearrangement links TRBV12-5 to TRBJ2-1; 9 bases map to TRBD1. Trimming took 0 bases from V and 7 from J; bases not matched to a gene: 7. The CDR3 totals 16 residues. From germline, CDR1 is LGHNT and CDR2 FRNRAP. In nucleotides, the CDR3 is TGTGCTAGTGGTTTGGTAGCGGGACAGGGTAGGAATGAGCAGTTCTTC. Translation: CASGLVAGQGRNEQFF.

In its sample, this clone was seen a few times. The genes are TRBV9 and TRBJ2-3; 9 bases align to TRBD2. Germline CDR1 is SGDLS and CDR2 is YYNGEE. Trimming removed 8 bases from V and 3 bases from J; junction bases left unmatched: 16. The CDR3 length is 17 residues. The CDR3 spells CASAIGGSGSYTDTQYF. The CDR3 DNA follows: TGTGCCAGTGCGATAGGGGGTAGCGGGAGTTATACAGATACGCAGTATTTT.

The CDR3 loop is CASTPGTGSFQPQHF. DNA of the CDR3: TGTGCCAGCACCCCTGGGACAGGGTCCTTTCAGCCCCAGCATTTT. The J gene is TRBJ1-5, the V gene TRBV9, with 9 nucleotides matching TRBD1. Germline CDR1 SGDLS, CDR2 YYNGEE. The CDR3 has 15 residues. The ends lost 6 bases at V and 6 bases at J; junction bases unmatched: 10.

Notes on this clone: Within the sample, other DNA sequences also encode this same CDR3. The chain recombines TRBV20-1 with TRBJ2-7; D possibly corresponds to TRBD1 (5 bases). Germline loops: CDR1 DFQATT, CDR2 SNEGSKA (reference sequence). Trimming took off 4 bases at V and 1 base at J, with 5 bases between the two ends. The CDR3 contains 11 residues. The chain's CDR3 is CSATGSYEQYF. The CDR3 DNA sequence: TGCAGTGCTACAGGGTCCTACGAGCAGTACTTC.

V usage is TRBV29-1 and J usage is TRBJ2-7, with D maybe TRBD1 (5 bases). CDR3 length: 14 residues. V gave up 3 bases and J gave up 2 bases, with 14 bases separating them. Germline V CDR1 and CDR2: SQVTM, ANQGSEA. For the CDR3, the DNA is TGCAGCGTTGATAAGGGGTCAGCTACCTACGAGCAGTACTTC. It yields the protein CSVDKGSATYEQYF.

The table lists this clone with a few counts. This chain links TRBV4-1 with TRBJ2-3; 10 positions agree with TRBD2. Trimming took 5 bases from V and 4 from J; bases not matched to a gene: 6. The CDR3 covers 15 residues. Germline V gene sequence: CDR1 MGHRA, CDR2 YSYEKL. The CDR3 DNA reads as TGCGCCAGCAGCTCCAGCGGGAGGGCCGCAGATACGCAGTATTTT. Protein product: CASSSSGRAADTQYF.

This clone was picked up a small number of times. This sequence joins TRBV7-2 and TRBJ2-5, with D unresolved. The CDR3 is 13 amino acids. Trimming took 3 bases from V and 5 from J, leaving 10 bases between them. Germline V CDR1 and CDR2: SGHTA, FQGNSA. Written as DNA, the CDR3 is TGTGCCAGCAGCTTCGTACATTCGGAGACCCAGTACTTC. It yields the protein CASSFVHSETQYF.

The chain carries TRBV27 and TRBJ1-2; D not certain. Germline V gene lookup returns CDR1 MNHEY and CDR2 SMNVEV (reference sequence). The CDR3 length is 15 residues. V was cut by 0 bases and J by 4 bases, with 12 bases left in between. CDR3 region: CASSLSGEVVYGYTF. Written as DNA, the CDR3 is TGTGCCAGCAGTTTATCCGGGGAGGTGGTCTATGGCTACACCTTC.

This clone has only a few counts. V and J are TRBV11-2 and TRBJ2-1; maybe TRBD1 (7 bases). V lost 5 bases to trimming and J lost 3 bases, with 11 bases between them. The CDR3 is 14 residues long. Germline assignment: CDR1 SGHAT and CDR2 FQNNGV. For the CDR3, the DNA is TGTGCCAGCAGCGCGGGACAGATCTACAATGAGCAGTTCTTC. It yields the protein CASSAGQIYNEQFF.

The V call is TRBV5-1, the J call TRBJ1-1; the match to TRBD1 covers 7 bases. Germline CDR1 is SGHRS and CDR2 is YFSETQ. The CDR3 is made up of 16 amino acids. Trimming cost V 5 bases and J 1 base; bases outside gene matches: 11. CDR3 nucleotide sequence: TGCGCCAGCAGGACAGGGCCTTCCACCAGGAACACTGAAGCTTTCTTT. Translated: CASRTGPSTRNTEAFF.

This clone has more than one count but fewer than ten. The chain couples TRBV9 to TRBJ2-7; 11 positions agree with TRBD2. This CDR3 is built from 14 residues. Losses at the gene ends were 2 bases for V and 2 bases for J; bases not matched to a gene: 0. In germline, CDR1 is SGDLS, CDR2 YYNGEE. CDR3 sequence reads: CASSVTSGTYEQYF. For the CDR3, the DNA is TGTGCCAGCAGCGTGACTAGCGGGACCTACGAGCAGTACTTC.

J is TRBJ2-2 and V is TRBV29-1; 11 bases match TRBD2. There are 15 residues in the CDR3. Looked up from germline, CDR1 is SQVTM and CDR2 is ANQGSEA. The J segment lost 7 bases and the V segment lost 7 bases, leaving 11 bases of the junction unmatched. The CDR3: CSAEVLAGVGGELFF. The CDR3 DNA is TGCAGCGCTGAGGTACTAGCGGGAGTCGGCGGGGAGCTGTTTTTT.

This chain links TRBV25-1 with TRBJ2-1, with 10 positions matching TRBD2. Losses at the gene ends were 4 bases for V and 9 bases for J; bases not matched to a gene: 12. This CDR3 has 16 residues. Per the germline V gene, CDR1 is MGHDK and CDR2 is SYGVNS. The CDR3 is CASSARSSGSLGEQFF. CDR3 in DNA: TGTGCCAGCAGTGCGCGCTCTAGCGGGAGTTTGGGTGAGCAGTTCTTC.